The 28 T cell receptor beta chains listed next were all sequenced from one sample in a study of blood T cell repertoires in COVID-19. Here immunoSEQ multiplex PCR was the method, and the copy in TCRdb shows in-frame clones only, minus some. The data contain around 260,000 clones, about 89% of them singletons. The source material was peripheral blood. Receptor source: a woman aged 30 to 39 with COVID-19, enrolled during active disease.

CDR3 nucleotide sequence: TGTGCCAGCACCCTAGGTGGCGTAAACTATGGCTACACCTTC. It translates to CASTLGGVNYGYTF. This chain uses TRBV5-4 with TRBJ1-2; D not certain. V lost 6 bases to trimming and J lost 2 bases, with 14 bases between them. This CDR3 has 14 residues. Per germline, CDR1 SGHNT and CDR2 YYREEE (reference sequence).

The chain is built from TRBV5-1 and TRBJ2-1; tentatively, D is TRBD1 (6 bases). This CDR3 is 12 amino acids long. The ends were cut back, 5 bases at V and 10 bases at J, with 13 bases in the middle. The V gene's germline CDR1 is SGHRS and CDR2 YFSETQ. The CDR3 nucleotides read TGCGCCAGCAGAGAGACAGGTGGAGAGCAGTTCTTC. Amino acids: CASRETGGEQFF.

The chain has TRBV6-1 and TRBJ2-3, with a tentative D call TRBD2 (5 bases). The CDR3 totals 17 residues. V dropped 4 bases and J dropped 0 bases, with 17 bases sitting between them. From germline, CDR1 is MNHNS and CDR2 SASEGT. In DNA form, the CDR3 reads TGTGCCAGCAGTGGGTTGGGTAGTGGGAGTAGCACAGATACGCAGTATTTT. It codes for CASSGLGSGSSTDTQYF.

CDR3: CASSPQGSEQFF. The CDR3 DNA is TGTGCCAGCAGCCCTCAGGGGAGCGAGCAGTTCTTC. The chain is built from TRBV12-3 or TRBV12-4 and TRBJ2-1; D is possibly TRBD1 (6 bases). This CDR3 comprises 12 residues. The V end lost 6 bases, the J end lost 10 bases, and 13 bases lay between the germline ends.

As regards this clone: The sample holds other DNA sequences that translate to the same CDR3. This chain links TRBV30 with TRBJ1-5; D gene unclear. With 0 bases removed from V and 0 bases from J, the gap between germline ends came to 9 bases. This CDR3 spans 15 amino acids. CDR1 and CDR2 from the germline V gene are GTSNPN and SVGIG (reference sequence). CDR3 DNA: TGTGCCTGGAGTGTACGGGGAATTAGCAATCAGCCCCAGCATTTT. Translating it yields CAWSVRGISNQPQHF. Based on the CDR3 plus reference TRBV30 and TRBJ1-5, the full variable domain is SQTIHQWPATLVQPVGSPLSLECTVEGTSNPNLYWYRQAAGRGLQLLFYSVGIGQISSEVPQNLSASRPQDRQFILSSKKLLLSDSGFYLCAWSVRGISNQPQHFGDGTRLSIL.

On this clone itself: The sample holds other DNA sequences that translate to the same CDR3. This chain links TRBV27 with TRBJ1-5, with D perhaps matching TRBD1 (5 bases). Trimming cost V 3 bases and J 4 bases, with 7 bases left between them. The CDR3 is 13 residues long. Germline CDR1 and CDR2: MNHEY and SMNVEV (reference sequence). The CDR3 region has the DNA TGTGCCAGCAGTTTGCAGGGAAATCAGCCCCAGCATTTT. This sequence encodes CASSLQGNQPQHF.

V usage is TRBV11-2 and J usage is TRBJ1-6; 9 bases line up with TRBD1. CDR3 size: 17 residues. With V trimmed by 2 bases and J by 11 bases, 13 bases remained unmatched. Germline V gene data show CDR1 as SGHAT and CDR2 as FQNNGV. DNA for the CDR3: TGTGCCAGCAGCTTAAGTGGGACAGGGCCTCCACGGGCACCCCTCCACTTT. As protein: CASSLSGTGPPRAPLHF.

The gene calls are TRBV6-5 and TRBJ2-3, with TRBD1 as a possible D gene (6 bases). CDR1 and CDR2 (germline): MNHEY, SVGAGI. V was cut by 6 bases and J by 5 bases, with 12 bases left in between. CDR3 length: 13 residues. Written as DNA, the CDR3 is TGTGCCAGCAGAATCTTAGGGGGAGATACGCAGTATTTT. Encoded protein: CASRILGGDTQYF.

This sequence joins TRBV19 and TRBJ2-1, with 8 bases identical to TRBD2. V gave up 5 bases and J gave up 2 bases; unmatched junction bases: 14. The CDR3 spans 18 residues. Germline V gene lookup returns CDR1 LNHDA and CDR2 SQIVND (reference sequence). The CDR3 region is CASSPLRMSGSTYNEQFF. The CDR3 DNA reads TGTGCCAGTAGTCCACTTAGAATGAGCGGGAGCACCTACAATGAGCAGTTCTTC. Full variable domain (remainder filled in from reference TRBV19 and TRBJ2-1): DGGITQSPKYLFRKEGQNVTLSCEQNLNHDAMYWYRQDPGQGLRLIYYSQIVNDFQKGDIAEGYSVSREKKESFPLTVTSAQKNPTAFYLCASSPLRMSGSTYNEQFFGPGTRLTVL.

V is TRBV6-1 and J is TRBJ2-5; TRBD2 agrees at 8 bases. CDR1 and CDR2 from the germline V gene are MNHNS and SASEGT. The ends lost 4 bases at V and 2 bases at J; junction bases unmatched: 6. CDR3 length: 15 amino acids. CDR3 sequence: CASSAAGVYQETQYF. In DNA, the CDR3 is TGTGCCAGCAGTGCAGCGGGAGTCTATCAAGAGACCCAGTACTTC.

The chain links TRBV19 to TRBJ1-5; tentative D call: TRBD1 (6 bases). Between the trimmed V and J ends, which lost 7 bases and 11 bases, there was a span of 24 bases. This CDR3 has 15 amino acids. CDR1 and CDR2 (germline): LNHDA, SQIVND (reference sequence). As DNA, the CDR3 is TGTGCCAGTATCCCCACAGGGACGGCGGTGGGGTCCCAGCATTTT. It encodes CASIPTGTAVGSQHF.

A note on this clone: Within the sample, other DNA sequences also encode this same CDR3. The chain carries TRBV5-1 and TRBJ2-1, with D unresolved. Germline V gene data show CDR1 as SGHRS and CDR2 as YFSETQ. V shed 2 bases and J shed 4 bases, with 7 bases lying between them. The CDR3 runs 13 residues. The CDR3: CASSFLAYNEQFF. CDR3 in DNA: TGCGCCAGCAGCTTTCTGGCTTACAATGAGCAGTTCTTC. Using reference TRBV5-1 and TRBJ2-1 for the parts outside the CDR3, the full variable domain is KAGVTQTPRYLIKTRGQQVTLSCSPISGHRSVSWYQQTPGQGLQFLFEYFSETQRNKGNFPGRFSGRQFSNSRSEMNVSTLELGDSALYLCASSFLAYNEQFFGPGTRLTVL.

The V gene is TRBV6-2 or TRBV6-3, the J gene TRBJ1-2; weak D call: TRBD1 (5 bases). Germline assignment: CDR1 MNHEY and CDR2 SVGEGT. CDR3 length equals 14 residues. V was cut by 1 base and J by 8 bases, with 14 bases left in between. The CDR3 nucleotides are TGTGCCAGCAGTTACTTCCGGGACTCGCCCGGCTACACCTTC. Amino acids: CASSYFRDSPGYTF.

V and J are TRBV24-1 and TRBJ2-1; TRBD1 aligns across 10 bases. CDR3 size: 16 residues. Germline CDR1 is KGHDR and CDR2 is SFDVKD. V lost 2 bases and J lost 2; bases outside the gene matches: 2. This chain's CDR3 is CATSDSGQGAYNEQFF. CDR3 coding DNA: TGTGCCACCAGTGATTCCGGACAGGGGGCCTACAATGAGCAGTTCTTC.

This clone occurred once. The chain uses TRBV5-6 and TRBJ2-7; D might be TRBD2 (5 bases). The CDR3 has 12 residues. V shed 3 bases and J shed 6 bases, with 10 bases lying between them. Germline assignment: CDR1 SGHDT and CDR2 YYEEEE. The CDR3 DNA is TGTGCCAGCAGCTCCCGGACTGGCGAGCAGTACTTC. This gives the protein CASSSRTGEQYF.

The chain is built from TRBV30 and TRBJ1-3, with 8 bases identical to TRBD1. Germline values: CDR1 GTSNPN, CDR2 SVGIG (reference sequence). This CDR3 spans 13 amino acids. With 5 bases clipped from V and 4 bases from J, the junction kept 4 bases outside the gene matches. The CDR3 coding sequence is TGTGCCTGGGGGACAGGAGCGGGAAACACCATATATTTT. Translating gives CAWGTGAGNTIYF.

This CDR3 is CASSQLTGSSGYTF. In DNA form, the CDR3 reads TGTGCCAGCAGCCAATTGACAGGCTCAAGTGGCTACACCTTC. The chain joins TRBV16 to TRBJ1-2; possibly TRBD1 for D (6 bases). The V gene's germline CDR1 is KGHSY and CDR2 FQNENV. The CDR3 is made up of 14 amino acids. Trimming took off 1 base at V and 7 bases at J, with 13 bases between the two ends.

CDR3 nucleotides: TGTGCCACCAGTGACTACGGGACAGACCTGAATGGCTACACCTTC. It specifies CATSDYGTDLNGYTF. The gene calls are TRBV24-1 and TRBJ1-2; 7 bases are a match to TRBD1. The length of the CDR3 is 15 residues. The V gene's germline CDR1 is KGHDR and CDR2 SFDVKD. V trimming: 4 bases; J trimming: 6 bases; junction bases outside the gene matches: 10.

Notes on this clone: The same CDR3 arises from other DNA sequences in this sample as well. This rearrangement joins TRBV5-4 to TRBJ2-3, with 7 bases lining up with TRBD2. Germline V gene data show CDR1 as SGHNT and CDR2 as YYREEE (reference sequence). After removal of 0 bases from V and 4 bases from J, the junction contained 2 bases not matched to a gene. The CDR3 sequence is 14 residues long. The CDR3 protein is CASSLAGGPDTQYF. As DNA, the CDR3 is TGTGCCAGCAGCTTGGCGGGAGGACCAGATACGCAGTATTTT.

The J gene is TRBJ1-1, the V gene TRBV5-6, with 8 bases identical to TRBD1. The CDR3 consists of 15 residues. Germline V CDR1 and CDR2: SGHDT, YYEEEE. J gave up 1 base and V 3 bases, and 5 bases lay outside the gene matches. The DNA for the CDR3 is TGTGCCAGCAGCTATACCGGGACAGGGAACACTGAAGCTTTCTTT. As protein: CASSYTGTGNTEAFF. The full variable domain, rest sourced from reference TRBV5-6 and TRBJ1-1, is DAGVTQSPTHLIKTRGQQVTLRCSPKSGHDTVSWYQQALGQGPQFIFQYYEEEERQRGNFPDRFSGHQFPNYSSELNVNALLLGDSALYLCASSYTGTGNTEAFFGQGTRLTVV.

CDR3: CASSLSWPGTEAFF. The DNA for the CDR3 is TGTGCCAGCAGTTTAAGCTGGCCGGGTACTGAAGCTTTCTTT. The gene calls are TRBV27 and TRBJ1-1; D is ambiguous. Germline loops: CDR1 MNHEY, CDR2 SMNVEV (reference sequence). The CDR3 runs 14 residues. Trimming removed 2 bases at V and 5 bases at J, with 12 bases between.

The chain joins TRBV27 to TRBJ2-7; 11 bases fit TRBD2. Germline CDR1 is MNHEY and CDR2 is SMNVEV (reference sequence). The CDR3 totals 15 residues. J lost 4 bases, V lost 5 bases, and 7 bases had no gene match. The CDR3 region has the DNA TGTGCCAGCAGTCGGGCCGGGACTAGCGGATACGAGCAGTACTTC. Translating gives CASSRAGTSGYEQYF.

This clone has only one observation. The J gene is TRBJ1-5, the V gene TRBV2; no reliable D call. The CDR3 sequence is 15 residues long. V gave up 4 bases and J gave up 2 bases, with 12 bases separating them. Germline-derived CDR1 and CDR2 are SNHLY and FYNNEI. CDR3: CASSGNGQGNQPQHF. The CDR3, as DNA: TGTGCCAGCAGTGGTAATGGGCAGGGCAATCAGCCCCAGCATTTT.

The chain has TRBV4-1 and TRBJ2-2; 9 bases fit TRBD2. CDR1 is MGHRA and CDR2 is YSYEKL in the germline V gene. The CDR3 extends over 16 amino acids. Losses at the gene ends were 1 base for V and 4 bases for J; bases not matched to a gene: 4. In DNA, the CDR3 is TGCGCCAGCAGCCAAGGGGGTAGCGGGAGCACCGGGGAGCTGTTTTTT. Translating it yields CASSQGGSGSTGELFF.

This chain links TRBV7-9 with TRBJ2-1; TRBD2 matches at 10 bases. Looked up from germline, CDR1 is SEHNR and CDR2 is FQNEAQ (reference sequence). Germline trimming cut 4 bases from V and 5 bases from J; bases unmatched to any gene: 8. This CDR3 has 16 amino acids. CDR3 sequence (DNA): TGTGCCAGCAGCTCAAATCTAGCGGGGGTTGACAATGAGCAGTTCTTC. This sequence encodes CASSSNLAGVDNEQFF.

The rearrangement uses TRBV24-1 and TRBJ2-2, with D possibly matching TRBD2 (5 bases). V dropped 8 bases and J dropped 7 bases, with 13 bases sitting between them. Germline values: CDR1 KGHDR, CDR2 SFDVKD. The CDR3 is 13 amino acids. The CDR3 here is CATNTGMGGELFF. The CDR3, as DNA: TGTGCCACCAACACGGGAATGGGCGGGGAGCTGTTTTTT.

This clone was seen only once. This chain's CDR3 is CASSIGTSGRTAYEQYF. CDR3 sequence (DNA): TGCGCCAGCAGCATCGGGACTAGCGGGAGAACCGCCTACGAGCAGTACTTC. The rearrangement joins TRBV5-1 to TRBJ2-7; 14 bases are shared with TRBD2. Germline V gives CDR1 SGHRS, CDR2 YFSETQ. CDR3 length: 17 amino acids. V lost 4 bases and J lost 2; bases outside the gene matches: 8.

This chain connects TRBV18 to TRBJ2-5, with a possible D match to TRBD1 (6 bases). V lost 3 bases to trimming and J lost 6 bases, with 20 bases between them. Germline CDR1 KGHSH, CDR2 LQKENI. The CDR3 covers 16 residues. The CDR3 loop is CASSPSGVDRSKTQYF. For the CDR3, the DNA is TGTGCCAGCTCACCCTCCGGGGTCGACAGGTCCAAGACCCAGTACTTC. Full variable domain (rest looked up from reference TRBV18 and TRBJ2-5): NAGVMQNPRHLVRRRGQEARLRCSPMKGHSHVYWYRQLPEEGLKFMVYLQKENIIDESGMPKERFSAEFPKEGPSILRIQQVVRGDSAAYFCASSPSGVDRSKTQYFGPGTRLLVL.